This T cell receptor beta chain was recorded in a study of T cells after yellow fever vaccination. Study summary: Fractions of limited cellularity were prepared by means of SMART-Seq v4 Ultra Low Input. Findings and caveats of the study: FACS-sorted repertoires might harbor abundant contaminating clonotypes from the bulk population. Reappearance after the booster was seen for most primary-vaccination clones, at 95% to 98% CD4 and about 90% CD8.

Only a few counts were recorded for this clonotype. One entry per CDR3 protein results from TCRdb running MiXCR on the 5' RACE reads. Of 75,000 to 100,000 distinct CDR3 sequences detected, 8.9% appear once; the ten largest clones hold around a sixth. The CDR3 runs 16 residues. The germline V gene has CDR1 LGHNA and CDR2 YSLEER. The trim removed 0 bases at V and 4 bases at J, leaving 6 bases unmatched. Sequenced here: CD8+ T cells not binding an NS4B(214-222) dextramer, sorted from PBMCs, sampled less than 18 days after the first yellow fever vaccination. The chain is built from TRBV4-3 and TRBJ2-7; 10 nucleotides agree with TRBD2. This receptor was identified in a man between 18 and 35 years old who received the YFV17D yellow fever vaccine. The CDR3 DNA follows: TGCGCCAGCAGCCAAGATGGGAGCGGGGGGGTTTACGAGCAGTACTTC. The encoded protein is CASSQDGSGGVYEQYF.